A single sample gave rise to the 7 T cell receptor beta chains below, sequenced in a study of response to subunit inactivated influenza vaccine. TCRdb called the RT-PCR reads again in MiXCR, with one record for every CDR3 protein. Here the sample spans 600,000 to 700,000 distinct CDR3 sequences, roughly 15% being singletons. The sequencing used PBMCs from blood, collected about 14 days before vaccination. The source of these receptors is a man aged 50-59 years who received an inactivated influenza vaccine.

This clonotype was found a few times. This chain joins TRBV4-1 and TRBJ1-4, with D unclear. From germline, CDR1 is MGHRA and CDR2 YSYEKL. V lost 5 bases and J 8 bases, leaving 18 bases between the germline ends. The CDR3 loop spans 15 amino acids. The CDR3 nucleotides are TGCGCCAGCAGCAAACGGAGCGGAGACCAGGAAAAACTGTTTTTT. Protein product: CASSKRSGDQEKLFF.

This clonotype was seen a handful of times. The chain employs TRBV2 and TRBJ1-2; tentatively, D is TRBD1 (5 bases). There are 15 residues in the CDR3. Germline loops: CDR1 SNHLY, CDR2 FYNNEI. Trimming took 4 bases from V and 4 from J, leaving 16 bases between them. This CDR3 reads CASSGGEVLSYGYTF. The CDR3 DNA follows: TGTGCCAGCAGTGGGGGGGAAGTCCTGAGCTATGGCTACACCTTC.

This clonotype was counted a few times. The chain is built from TRBV27 and TRBJ2-5, with TRBD2 identical over 7 bases. This CDR3 contains 15 residues. CDR1 and CDR2 (germline): MNHEY, SMNVEV (reference sequence). The V gene end was trimmed by 2 bases and the J gene end by 5 bases; junction bases not matched to a gene: 8. This CDR3 is CASSLMGLSQETQYF. Written as DNA, the CDR3 is TGTGCCAGCAGTTTAATGGGACTATCCCAGGAGACCCAGTACTTC.

This clonotype was seen ten or more times. The chain combines TRBV10-3 with TRBJ2-1; 8 bases are shared with TRBD1. CDR1 and CDR2 from the germline V gene are ENHRY and SYGVKD. The length of the CDR3 is 14 residues. V was clipped by 2 bases and J by 6 bases; unmatched bases: 3. The CDR3 coding sequence is TGTGCCATCAGTGAGGGGACAGGATTCAATGAGCAGTTCTTC. As protein: CAISEGTGFNEQFF.

This chain uses TRBV4-3 with TRBJ2-1, with 7 bases lining up with TRBD1. CDR3 length: 16 residues. Germline loops: CDR1 LGHNA, CDR2 YSLEER. The V segment lost 0 bases and the J segment 6 bases; nucleotides outside the gene matches: 8. CDR3 residues: CASSQEVQGLVNEQFF. The CDR3 DNA reads TGCGCCAGCAGCCAAGAGGTACAGGGGCTGGTCAATGAGCAGTTCTTC.

V usage is TRBV7-2 and J usage is TRBJ2-1; 9 bases are a match to TRBD1. Per germline, CDR1 SGHTA and CDR2 FQGNSA. This CDR3 is built from 15 residues. V was clipped by 6 bases and J by 8 bases; unmatched bases: 11. CDR3 protein: CASRYRGRSEYEQFF. CDR3 DNA: TGTGCCAGCAGATACAGGGGGCGGTCCGAATATGAGCAGTTCTTC.

This clonotype was counted many times. CDR3 protein: CASSPGTLVSGNTIYF. The CDR3 region has the DNA TGTGCCAGCAGTCCCGGGACCCTAGTCTCTGGAAACACCATATATTTT. J is TRBJ1-3 and V is TRBV12-3 or TRBV12-4; possibly TRBD1 for D (5 bases). Trimming cost V 5 bases and J 0 bases, with 14 bases left between them. This CDR3 has 16 residues.